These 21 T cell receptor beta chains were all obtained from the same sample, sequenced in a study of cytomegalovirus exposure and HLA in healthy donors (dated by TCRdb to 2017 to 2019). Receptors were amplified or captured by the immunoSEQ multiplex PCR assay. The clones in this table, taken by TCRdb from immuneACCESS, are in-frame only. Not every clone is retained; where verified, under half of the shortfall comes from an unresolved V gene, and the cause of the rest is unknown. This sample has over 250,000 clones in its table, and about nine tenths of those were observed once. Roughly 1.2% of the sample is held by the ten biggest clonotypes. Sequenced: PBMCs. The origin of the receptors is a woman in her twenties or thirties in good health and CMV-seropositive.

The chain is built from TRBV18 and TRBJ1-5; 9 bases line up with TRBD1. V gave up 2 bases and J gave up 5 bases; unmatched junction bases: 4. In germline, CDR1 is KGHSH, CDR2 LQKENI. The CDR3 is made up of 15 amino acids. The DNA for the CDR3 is TGTGCCAGCTCACCAGGGCGGACAGGGGATCAGCCCCAGCATTTT. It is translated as CASSPGRTGDQPQHF.

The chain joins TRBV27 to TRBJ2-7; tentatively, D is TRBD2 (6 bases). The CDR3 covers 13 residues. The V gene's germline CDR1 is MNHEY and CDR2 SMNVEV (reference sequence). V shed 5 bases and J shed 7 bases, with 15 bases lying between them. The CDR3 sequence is CASSLNPRGEQYF. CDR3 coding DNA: TGTGCCAGCAGTCTCAACCCCCGGGGGGAGCAGTACTTC.

The CDR3 sequence: CAWTNRLAGNTDTQYF. Written as DNA, the CDR3 is TGTGCCTGGACAAACAGACTAGCGGGGAACACAGATACGCAGTATTTT. The V and J genes are TRBV30 and TRBJ2-3; 11 positions match TRBD2. This CDR3 has 16 residues. The V segment lost 4 bases and the J segment 2 bases; nucleotides outside the gene matches: 8. Looked up from germline, CDR1 is GTSNPN and CDR2 is SVGIG (reference sequence).

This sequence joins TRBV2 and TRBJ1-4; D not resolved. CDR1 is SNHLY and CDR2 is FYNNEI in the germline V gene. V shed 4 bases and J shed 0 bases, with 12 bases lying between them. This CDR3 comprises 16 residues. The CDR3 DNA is TGTGCCAGCAGTGTCAGTAAACTGGCAACTAATGAAAAACTGTTTTTT. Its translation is CASSVSKLATNEKLFF.

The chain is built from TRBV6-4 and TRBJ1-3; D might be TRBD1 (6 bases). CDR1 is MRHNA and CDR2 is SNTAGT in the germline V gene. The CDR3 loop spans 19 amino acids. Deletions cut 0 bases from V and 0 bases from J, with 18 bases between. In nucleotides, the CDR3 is TGTGCCAGCAGTGACTCCGGGACACACCGATCTTTCTCTGGAAACACCATATATTTT. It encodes CASSDSGTHRSFSGNTIYF.

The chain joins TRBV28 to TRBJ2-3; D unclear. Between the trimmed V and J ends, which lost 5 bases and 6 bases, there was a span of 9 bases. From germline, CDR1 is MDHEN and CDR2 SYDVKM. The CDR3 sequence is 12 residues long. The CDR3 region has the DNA TGTGCCAGCAGTCCCCCGTCGGATACGCAGTATTTT. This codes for CASSPPSDTQYF.

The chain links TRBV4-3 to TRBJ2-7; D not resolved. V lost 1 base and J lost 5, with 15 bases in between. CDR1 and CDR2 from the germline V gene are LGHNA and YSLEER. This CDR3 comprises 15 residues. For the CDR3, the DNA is TGCGCCAGCAGCCAAGGCTCGTCGAGCGTCCACGAGCAGTACTTC. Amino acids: CASSQGSSSVHEQYF.

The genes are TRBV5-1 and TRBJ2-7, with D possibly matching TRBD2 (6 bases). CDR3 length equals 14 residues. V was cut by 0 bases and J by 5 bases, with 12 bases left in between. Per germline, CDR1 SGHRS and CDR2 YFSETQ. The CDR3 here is CASSLAAGNHEQYF. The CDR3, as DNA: TGCGCCAGCAGCTTGGCTGCGGGAAACCACGAGCAGTACTTC.

The CDR3 bases are TGTGCCAGCAGACGTCTTCCCAGGGTTGGTAGCTCCTACAATGAGCAGTTCTTC. It specifies CASRRLPRVGSSYNEQFF. The gene calls are TRBV27 and TRBJ2-1; possible D gene TRBD1, 5 bases. The CDR3 has 18 amino acids. V lost 6 bases, J lost 0 bases, and 21 bases lay in between. The germline gives CDR1 MNHEY, CDR2 SMNVEV (reference sequence).

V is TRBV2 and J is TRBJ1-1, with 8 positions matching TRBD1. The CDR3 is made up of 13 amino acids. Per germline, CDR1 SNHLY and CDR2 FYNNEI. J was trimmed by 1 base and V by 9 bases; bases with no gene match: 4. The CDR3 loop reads CARQGDSNTEAFF. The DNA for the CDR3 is TGTGCCAGACAGGGGGACTCGAACACTGAAGCTTTCTTT.

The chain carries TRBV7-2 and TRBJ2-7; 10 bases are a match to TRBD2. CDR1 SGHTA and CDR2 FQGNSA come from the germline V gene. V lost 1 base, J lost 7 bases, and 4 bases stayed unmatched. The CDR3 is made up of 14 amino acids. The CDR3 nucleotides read TGTGCCAGCAGCTTAGGGGGTAGCGGGAGGGAGCAGTACTTC. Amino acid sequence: CASSLGGSGREQYF. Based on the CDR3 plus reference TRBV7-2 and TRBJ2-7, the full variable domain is GAGVSQSPSNKVTEKGKDVELRCDPISGHTALYWYRQSLGQGLEFLIYFQGNSAPDKSGLPSDRFSAERTGGSVSTLTIQRTQQEDSAVYLCASSLGGSGREQYFGPGTRLTVT.

The CDR3 bases are TGTGCCAGTAAGGGAGCTAAAACAGATACGCAGTATTTT. This translates into CASKGAKTDTQYF. The J gene is TRBJ2-3, the V gene TRBV19; weak D call: TRBD2 (5 bases). The CDR3 totals 13 residues. CDR1 is LNHDA, CDR2 SQIVND, per germline (reference sequence). V was trimmed by 7 bases and J by 3 bases, leaving 11 bases between them. The full variable domain, its missing parts supplied by reference TRBV19 and TRBJ2-3, is DGGITQSPKYLFRKEGQNVTLSCEQNLNHDAMYWYRQDPGQGLRLIYYSQIVNDFQKGDIAEGYSVSREKKESFPLTVTSAQKNPTAFYLCASKGAKTDTQYFGPGTRLTVL.

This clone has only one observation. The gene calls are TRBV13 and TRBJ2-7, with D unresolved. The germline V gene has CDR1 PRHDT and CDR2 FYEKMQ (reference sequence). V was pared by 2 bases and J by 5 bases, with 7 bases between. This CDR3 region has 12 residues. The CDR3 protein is CASSLTSHEQYF. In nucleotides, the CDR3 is TGTGCCAGCAGCTTAACGTCCCACGAGCAGTACTTC.

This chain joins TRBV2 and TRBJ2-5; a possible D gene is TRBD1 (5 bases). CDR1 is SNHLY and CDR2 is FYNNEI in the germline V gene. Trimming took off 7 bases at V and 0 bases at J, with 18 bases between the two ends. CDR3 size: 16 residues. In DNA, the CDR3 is TGTGCCAGCAAGGGGTTTGGGCAGAACTACCAAGAGACCCAGTACTTC. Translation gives CASKGFGQNYQETQYF.

The CDR3 loop reads CASSVWTGEGNEQYF. DNA of the CDR3: TGTGCCAGCAGCGTCTGGACAGGAGAGGGGAACGAGCAGTACTTC. The chain recombines TRBV9 with TRBJ2-7; 7 bases fit TRBD1. Germline lookup yields CDR1 SGDLS and CDR2 YYNGEE. The length of the CDR3 is 15 residues. V was pared by 2 bases and J by 5 bases, with 10 bases of the junction left unmatched.

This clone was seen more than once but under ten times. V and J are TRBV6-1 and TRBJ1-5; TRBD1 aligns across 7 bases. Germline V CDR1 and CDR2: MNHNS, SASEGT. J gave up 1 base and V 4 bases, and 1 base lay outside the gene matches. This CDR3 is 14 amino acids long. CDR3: CASSGQGSNQPQHF. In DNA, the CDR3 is TGTGCCAGCAGTGGACAGGGAAGCAATCAGCCCCAGCATTTT.

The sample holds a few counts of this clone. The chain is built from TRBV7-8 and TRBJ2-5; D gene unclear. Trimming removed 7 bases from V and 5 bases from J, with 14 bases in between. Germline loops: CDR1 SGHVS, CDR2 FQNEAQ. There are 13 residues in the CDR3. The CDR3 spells CASTAPGRETQYF. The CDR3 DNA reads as TGTGCCAGCACCGCTCCGGGTCGGGAGACCCAGTACTTC.

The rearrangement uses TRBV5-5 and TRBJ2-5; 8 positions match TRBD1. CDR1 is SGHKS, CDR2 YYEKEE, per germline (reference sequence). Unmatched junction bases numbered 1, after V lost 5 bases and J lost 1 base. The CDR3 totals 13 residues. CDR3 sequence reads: CASSDRGQETQYF. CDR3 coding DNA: TGTGCCAGCAGTGACAGGGGCCAAGAGACCCAGTACTTC.

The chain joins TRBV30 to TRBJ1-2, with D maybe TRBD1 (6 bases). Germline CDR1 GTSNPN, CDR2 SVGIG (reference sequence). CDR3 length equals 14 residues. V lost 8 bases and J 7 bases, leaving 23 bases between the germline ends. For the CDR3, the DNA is TGTGCCCAAGAAGGGGGGAGGGAGCGCAGTGGCTACACCTTC. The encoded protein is CAQEGGRERSGYTF. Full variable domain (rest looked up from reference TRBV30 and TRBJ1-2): SQTIHQWPATLVQPVGSPLSLECTVEGTSNPNLYWYRQAAGRGLQLLFYSVGIGQISSEVPQNLSASRPQDRQFILSSKKLLLSDSGFYLCAQEGGRERSGYTFGSGTRLTVV.

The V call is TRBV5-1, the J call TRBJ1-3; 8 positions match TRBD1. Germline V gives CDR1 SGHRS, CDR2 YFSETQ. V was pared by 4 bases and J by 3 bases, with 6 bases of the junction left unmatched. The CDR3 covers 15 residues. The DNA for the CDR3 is TGCGCCAGCAGCCCGCGCGGACAGGGTGGAAACACCATATATTTT. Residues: CASSPRGQGGNTIYF.

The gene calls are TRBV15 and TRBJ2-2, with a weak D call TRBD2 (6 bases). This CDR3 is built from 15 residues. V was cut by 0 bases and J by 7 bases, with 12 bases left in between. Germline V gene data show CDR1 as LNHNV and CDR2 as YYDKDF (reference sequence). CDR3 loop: CATSRDRLVYGELFF. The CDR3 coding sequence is TGTGCCACCAGCAGAGATCGACTAGTGTACGGGGAGCTGTTTTTT.